Described below is a single TCR beta chain sequence and its context. The target of this receptor is not known. Per-base quality was not reported, and no clone a single base away is much larger than it. Sequencer: Illumina NovaSeq 6000. TCRalpha and TCRbeta cDNA libraries were constructed by 5'RACE with constant-segment primers, with sample barcodes and unique molecular identifiers being introduced. RNA was extracted from every sample with Trizol reagent. The libraries were amplified in two PCR steps, and the second step added a second sample barcode and Illumina TruSeq adapters. Sequencing of libraries was performed on an Illumina NovaSeq with 2 x 150 bp paired-end reads. The published analysis was carried out like this. Reads were demultiplexed and collapsed into UMI-guided consensus sequences with migec v1.2.7. Using mixcr v2.1.11, the UMI consensuses were aligned to TRA and TRB V and J templates and assembled into clonotypes. Expanded or contracted clonotypes were those called significant by both edgeR and NoisET, with noise models trained on biological replicates. For edgeR calls, a false discovery rate-adjusted p below 0.01 and a log2 fold-change threshold of 1 were applied. As an exploratory analysis of dynamics, max-normalized trajectories of the 1000 most abundant clonotypes were examined by PCA with hierarchical clustering. Separately sequenced CD4+ and CD8+ repertoires were used to assign a CD4 or CD8 phenotype to each responding clone. The public reads were reprocessed in TCRdb via fastp at Q25 and MiXCR, keeping in-frame beta chains. Entries are consolidated by CDR3 protein sequence, retaining the most common genes and DNA. Clone size and V and J calls follow TCRdb, not the original study. The sample profile shows roughly 240,000 distinct CDR3 sequences; roughly 14% of them were found once. In total, the top ten clones hold around 2% of the sample.

This sample is part of a study of T-cell memory formation after mild COVID-19 (dated by TCRdb to the early 2020s). The study in broad terms: Most TCR sequence clusters were specific to one of the two donors. In a couple of donors, T-cell clones that expanded and contracted after mild COVID-19 were tracked by sequencing TCRalpha and TCRbeta repertoires over time. Two young, previously healthy adult volunteers made up the cohort, one male and one female.

Looking up the germline V gene yields CDR1 SGHVS and CDR2 FQNEAQ. Trimming removed 4 bases from V and 2 bases from J, leaving 9 bases between the germline ends. Inclusive of the bounding cysteine and phenylalanine, the CDR3 is 13 residues long. Solely the CDR3 DNA is kept, with 39 bases framed from the first base. General study outcomes and caveats: Some responding clones were detected in pre-infection memory, which suggested that pre-existing cross-reactive memory T cells had joined the SARS-CoV-2 response. Contracting CD4+ clones were found mainly in CM and EM memory subsets, while CD8+ clones were enriched in EMRA. Only two mild cases were covered in the study, and larger cohorts including severe cases with pre-infection samples were considered necessary. Clones contracting from day 15 to 85 had balanced CD4/CD8 phenotypes, while a second wave expanding from day 15 to 37 was biased towards CD4+. SARS-CoV-2 specificity was not confirmed for the second-wave clones peaking on day 37.

Ficoll-Paque density gradient centrifugation was the method used to isolate PBMCs. The chain is made from TRBV7-8 and TRBJ2-7; the D segment might be TRBD1 or TRBD2, since each matches 5 bases. This clonotype originated in an adult woman who had mild COVID-19 (a few samples of this study predate the infection). The sample titles of this study are shuffled in the database, so cell type and time point are left out; the donor was told from shared clones. What was sequenced was PBMCs or a T cell subset sorted from them (not recorded which). The CDR3 reads as follows: CASSWDGPYEQYF. The DNA is as follows: TGTGCCAGCAGCTGGGACGGACCCTACGAGCAGTACTTC.